This TCR beta chain comes out of a study of blood T cell repertoires in COVID-19. Study-wide context: Whether acute or convalescent, the COVID-19 samples came from the United States, Italy and Spain. The cDNA or gDNA used as material had been derived from T cells, B-cell-depleted T cells, or PBMCs.

The ends were cut back, 3 bases at V and 1 base at J, with 12 bases in the middle. The CDR3 is made up of 16 amino acids. The germline CDR1 and CDR2 sequences are MNHNS and SASEGT. The authors' processing: Reference gene primer amplification gave estimated nucleated cell counts. The assay was immunoSEQ multiplex PCR, and TCRdb's table has in-frame clones only and misses some. V, J and clone size are those of that table, while D and trimming were read from the DNA. The repertoire holds hundreds of thousands of clones, with just under 85% as singletons. The receptor was isolated from a woman aged 50 to 60 with active or convalescent COVID-19. J is TRBJ2-2 and V is TRBV6-1; D may be TRBD2 (5 bases). Sequenced material: peripheral blood. CDR3 protein: CASSDSSGGNTGELFF. CDR3 DNA: TGTGCCAGCAGTGATAGCAGCGGAGGGAACACCGGGGAGCTGTTTTTT.